Listed below are T cell receptor beta chains from one sample, sequenced in a study of OX40 agonist ivuxolimab in advanced cancers. Profiling relied on immunoSEQ multiplex PCR, and the TCRdb table lists in-frame clones only, not all of them. This table holds approximately 27,000 clones, roughly 90% found once. This sample comprised CD4+ or CD8+ T cells sorted from blood, obtained in a trial of the OX40 agonist ivuxolimab. These receptors all stem from an adult with an advanced solid tumor such as melanoma, head and neck, liver or kidney cancer. CDR3s include the opening cysteine and the closing phenylalanine or tryptophan. D genes are given only for firm matches. Expanded clones are given a class, and other clones once, few, many or no size at all.

DNA,CDR3,J,D,V,size
TGTGCCAGCAGTCCCCCCGGGGGCGCAGGGGAGACCCAGTACTTC,CASSPPGGAGETQYF,TRBJ2-5,NA,TRBV27,once
TGCAGTGCTAGAGGTTACTACGAGCAGTACTTC,CSARGYYEQYF,TRBJ2-7,NA,TRBV20-1,NA
TGTGCCAGCAGCGTTTCAATACAGGGGAACACCGGGGAGCTGTTTTTT,CASSVSIQGNTGELFF,TRBJ2-2,NA,TRBV9,NA
TGTGCCAGCAGCTTAAGGGACCGCAACAATGAGCAGTTCTTC,CASSLRDRNNEQFF,TRBJ2-1,NA,TRBV7-3,once
TGTGCCAGCAGTGGACTAGCGGGAGGCAGCACAGATACGCAGTATTTT,CASSGLAGGSTDTQYF,TRBJ2-3,TRBD2,TRBV27,NA
TGTGCCAGCTCACAACAAGAGACCCAGTACTTC,CASSQQETQYF,TRBJ2-5,NA,TRBV18,NA
TGTGCCAGCAGCGACTACGTAGGGCTAGCGGGAGATAATGAGCAGTTCTTC,CASSDYVGLAGDNEQFF,TRBJ2-1,TRBD2,TRBV9,few
TGTGCCAGCAGCCAGTCCGGACTAGCGGGATACACAGATACGCAGTATTTT,CASSQSGLAGYTDTQYF,TRBJ2-3,TRBD2,TRBV4-2,NA
TGTGCCAGCAGCAACCCTGGGGACAGGGGGCGATGGAACACTGAAGCTTTCTTT,CASSNPGDRGRWNTEAFF,TRBJ1-1,NA,TRBV21-1,NA
TGCAGCGTTGGACCCCCTGGACTACAAATTACGAAGCAGTACTTC,CSVGPPGLQITKQYF,TRBJ2-7,NA,TRBV29-1,NA
TGCGCCAGCAATGGACTAGCGGGAGGACCCCCAGGGGAGACCCAGTACTTC,CASNGLAGGPPGETQYF,TRBJ2-5,TRBD2,TRBV5-1,few